Below, 10 T cell receptor beta chains from the same sample are listed, as sequenced in a study of blood T cell repertoires in COVID-19. Repertoires were generated with immunoSEQ multiplex PCR, while TCRdb's copy carries only in-frame clones and drops some. The data show approximately 310,000 clones, with 85% seen just once and 1.5% to 2% held by the top ten. Sequencing was carried out using PBMCs or T cells enriched from blood (not recorded which). These TCRs come from a woman aged 25-40 years who had been exposed to COVID-19.

A word on this clone: Germline and junction disagree at one end, which may indicate a read error. V gene TRBV4-2 combines with J gene TRBJ2-1, with TRBD2 matching over 14 bases. From germline, CDR1 is LGHNA and CDR2 YNFKEQ. The CDR3 consists of 16 residues. The CDR3 protein is CASSPGLAGVYTEQFF. The CDR3 region has the DNA TGTGCCAGCAGCCCGGGACTAGCGGGGGTATACACTGAGCAGTTCTTC.

The V and J genes are TRBV5-6 and TRBJ2-1, with 7 bases identical to TRBD2. V was pared by 4 bases and J by 7 bases, with 17 bases of the junction left unmatched. The CDR3 length is 17 residues. Germline lookup yields CDR1 SGHDT and CDR2 YYEEEE. The CDR3, as DNA: TGTGCCAGCAGCCCCAAAGGGCGCGGGAGAATACGGAATGAGCAGTTCTTC. Translated, it gives CASSPKGRGRIRNEQFF.

The rearrangement links TRBV7-3 to TRBJ1-2; D perhaps matches TRBD1 (5 bases). V lost 4 bases, J lost 6 bases, and 15 bases lay in between. The CDR3 totals 14 residues. CDR1 SGHTA and CDR2 FQGTGA come from the germline V gene. CDR3 sequence reads: CASSSLGEADGYTF. Here the CDR3 DNA reads TGTGCCAGCAGCTCCCTAGGGGAGGCAGATGGCTACACCTTC.

The rearrangement links TRBV12-3 or TRBV12-4 to TRBJ2-7, with no clear D. V was cut by 1 base and J by 7 bases, with 11 bases left in between. The CDR3 totals 13 residues. CDR3 in amino acids: CASSLGQKREQYF. The CDR3 DNA reads as TGTGCCAGCAGTTTAGGGCAGAAGAGGGAGCAGTACTTC.

The chain recombines TRBV5-4 with TRBJ2-5; possibly TRBD1 for D (6 bases). Germline CDR1 and CDR2: SGHNT and YYREEE (reference sequence). V gave up 7 bases and J gave up 7 bases, with 14 bases separating them. This CDR3 has 12 residues. This CDR3 reads CASALDSTTQYF. As DNA, the CDR3 is TGTGCCAGCGCCTTGGACAGCACGACCCAGTACTTC.

The chain employs TRBV4-3 and TRBJ1-3, with a weak D call TRBD1 (5 bases). V was clipped by 0 bases and J by 0 bases, with 9 bases between them. This CDR3 is 16 amino acids long. The germline gives CDR1 LGHNA, CDR2 YSLEER. CDR3 sequence (DNA): TGCGCCAGCAGCCAAGATTTGACAGTCTCTGGAAACACCATATATTTT. It yields the protein CASSQDLTVSGNTIYF.

The chain uses TRBV27 and TRBJ1-2; 8 bases are a match to TRBD1. The CDR3 is 15 residues long. Germline V gene sequence: CDR1 MNHEY, CDR2 SMNVEV (reference sequence). V lost 5 bases and J lost 7; bases outside the gene matches: 12. The CDR3 DNA reads as TGTGCCAGCAGTCCAGAGACAGGGGCCTGGGGTGGCTACACCTTC. Translated, it gives CASSPETGAWGGYTF.

The rearrangement links TRBV7-2 to TRBJ1-6; 7 bases agree with TRBD1. The germline V gene encodes CDR1 SGHTA and CDR2 FQGNSA. The CDR3 consists of 16 residues. V shed 5 bases and J 0 bases; nucleotides not matched to a gene: 4. The CDR3 DNA is TGTGCCAGCAGCGAGGACAGGCACTCCTATAATTCACCCCTCCACTTT. Translating gives CASSEDRHSYNSPLHF.

The J gene is TRBJ1-2, the V gene TRBV7-8; D remains unclear. The germline V and J ends were trimmed by 4 bases and 3 bases, with 12 bases remaining between them. The CDR3 is 14 residues long. CDR1 is SGHVS and CDR2 is FQNEAQ in the germline V gene. CDR3 DNA: TGTGCCAGCAGCTCCCGGTACGGGTACTATGGCTACACCTTC. Protein sequence: CASSSRYGYYGYTF.

The rearrangement links TRBV7-8 to TRBJ2-2; TRBD1 is a possible D gene (5 bases). Trimming pared 1 base from V and 8 bases from J, leaving 5 bases between. Germline V gene data show CDR1 as SGHVS and CDR2 as FQNEAQ. The CDR3 runs 12 residues. The CDR3 region has the DNA TGTGCCAGCAGCTTAGGACAGGGGGAGCTGTTTTTT. Translation gives CASSLGQGELFF.